One sample yielded the 25 T cell receptor beta chains listed below, sequenced in a study of control samples from healthy donors and cancer patients. Clones were read by immunoSEQ multiplex PCR, and TCRdb kept only the in-frame ones, dropping some. This sample has about 130,000 clones, with about 88% found just once. Sequencing was carried out using blood. The receptors shown here come from a man between 50 and 59 years old in good health.

V gene TRBV2 combines with J gene TRBJ1-6, with a weak D call TRBD1 (5 bases). The V gene lost 5 bases and the J gene lost 8 bases, with 16 bases spanning the gap. CDR3 length equals 15 residues. CDR1 is SNHLY and CDR2 is FYNNEI in the germline V gene. The CDR3 bases are TGTGCCAGCAGTTCCGGGACGACCATGGATTCACCCCTCCACTTT. Amino acids: CASSSGTTMDSPLHF.

The chain has TRBV19 and TRBJ2-7, with 8 bases identical to TRBD1. Trimming took 1 base from V and 0 from J; bases not matched to a gene: 2. Germline V CDR1 and CDR2: LNHDA, SQIVND (reference sequence). CDR3 length: 15 residues. The CDR3 coding sequence is TGTGCCAGTAGTATAGGACAGGGGAGCTCCTACGAGCAGTACTTC. Translation gives CASSIGQGSSYEQYF. Filled out from reference TRBV19 and TRBJ2-7, the complete variable domain reads DGGITQSPKYLFRKEGQNVTLSCEQNLNHDAMYWYRQDPGQGLRLIYYSQIVNDFQKGDIAEGYSVSREKKESFPLTVTSAQKNPTAFYLCASSIGQGSSYEQYFGPGTRLTVT.

This clone was recorded once. This chain joins TRBV28 and TRBJ2-5, with D possibly TRBD2 on 7 matching bases. From germline, CDR1 is MDHEN and CDR2 SYDVKM. The CDR3 contains 15 residues. The V end lost 2 bases, the J end lost 5 bases, and 15 bases lay between the germline ends. In DNA, the CDR3 is TGTGCCAGCAGTTTAGTCGGTCGGGGGGCCGAGACCCAGTACTTC. This translates into CASSLVGRGAETQYF.

This clone was seen more than once but under ten times. This chain links TRBV4-1 with TRBJ2-1; 8 nucleotides agree with TRBD2. The CDR3 spans 15 residues. V was clipped by 4 bases and J by 7 bases; unmatched bases: 9. Germline V lookup: CDR1 MGHRA, CDR2 YSYEKL. As DNA, the CDR3 is TGCGCCAGCAGCCTCTTTACGGGGGGGATAAATGAGCAGTTCTTC. It translates to CASSLFTGGINEQFF.

The rearrangement uses TRBV15 and TRBJ2-1, with 7 bases fitting TRBD2. The germline CDR1 and CDR2 sequences are LNHNV and YYDKDF (reference sequence). The V segment lost 0 bases and the J segment 12 bases; nucleotides outside the gene matches: 23. The CDR3 contains 19 residues. CDR3 DNA: TGTGCCACCAGCAGAGATCTCGCTTGGGGGGGGACTTTACACTTATTGCAGTTCTTC. Protein sequence: CATSRDLAWGGTLHLLQFF.

The rearrangement links TRBV11-3 to TRBJ1-2; D is unresolved. This CDR3 comprises 16 residues. V was trimmed by 2 bases and J by 7 bases, leaving 20 bases between them. From germline, CDR1 is SGHNT and CDR2 YENEEA. CDR3 region: CASSLISCLDGSGYTF. The CDR3 DNA is TGTGCCAGCAGCTTAATTTCTTGCTTGGACGGTTCTGGCTACACCTTC.

The chain uses TRBV4-2 and TRBJ1-1; D gene unclear. CDR3 size: 14 residues. Trimming removed 3 bases from V and 5 bases from J, with 13 bases in between. Germline CDR1 and CDR2: LGHNA and YNFKEQ. The CDR3 here is CASSQEGRTTEAFF. The CDR3 DNA reads TGTGCCAGCAGCCAGGAGGGCAGGACGACTGAAGCTTTCTTT.

CDR3: CASSWGRAQEGEQYF. Written as DNA, the CDR3 is TGCGCCAGCAGCTGGGGCAGGGCACAAGAAGGGGAGCAGTACTTC. This chain connects TRBV5-1 to TRBJ2-7; possibly TRBD1 for D (5 bases). V lost 3 bases to trimming and J lost 7 bases, with 20 bases between them. The CDR3 is 15 amino acids. The germline V gene encodes CDR1 SGHRS and CDR2 YFSETQ. Looking up the rest from reference TRBV5-1 and TRBJ2-7 gives the full variable domain: KAGVTQTPRYLIKTRGQQVTLSCSPISGHRSVSWYQQTPGQGLQFLFEYFSETQRNKGNFPGRFSGRQFSNSRSEMNVSTLELGDSALYLCASSWGRAQEGEQYFGPGTRLTVT.

The CDR3 bases are TGTGCCAGCAGCCAAGGCCGGGACTCGGCGGGGCAGTTCTTC. Residues: CASSQGRDSAGQFF. The V gene is TRBV3-1 (or the pseudogene TRBV3-2), the J gene TRBJ2-1; D possibly corresponds to TRBD2 (6 bases). The germline V gene has CDR1 LGHDT and CDR2 YNNKEL (reference sequence). V lost 1 base and J lost 12, with 16 bases in between. There are 14 residues in the CDR3.

This chain joins TRBV24-1 and TRBJ2-6; D may be TRBD1 (5 bases). V was trimmed by 2 bases and J by 0 bases, leaving 7 bases between them. Germline loops: CDR1 KGHDR, CDR2 SFDVKD. The CDR3 spans 16 residues. The CDR3 coding sequence is TGTGCCACCAGTGATTCGACAGACTCTGGGGCCAACGTCCTGACTTTC. The encoded protein is CATSDSTDSGANVLTF.

The gene calls are TRBV11-3 and TRBJ2-1; D unresolved. CDR1 is SGHNT, CDR2 YENEEA, per germline. Trimming took off 1 base at V and 0 bases at J, with 13 bases between the two ends. CDR3 size: 17 residues. The CDR3 region has the DNA TGTGCCAGCAGCTTAGTTCTGTACCTTAGCTCCTACAATGAGCAGTTCTTC. The encoded protein is CASSLVLYLSSYNEQFF. The variable domain in full, with the rest retrieved from reference TRBV11-3 and TRBJ2-1, is EAGVVQSPRYKIIEKKQPVAFWCNPISGHNTLYWYLQNLGQGPELLIRYENEEAVDDSQLPKDRFSAERLKGVDSTLKIQPAELGDSAVYLCASSLVLYLSSYNEQFFGPGTRLTVL.

V gene TRBV7-9 combines with J gene TRBJ2-5; weak D call: TRBD2 (5 bases). The germline V gene encodes CDR1 SEHNR and CDR2 FQNEAQ (reference sequence). The ends were cut back, 2 bases at V and 3 bases at J, with 13 bases in the middle. CDR3 length: 15 amino acids. The CDR3 DNA follows: TGTGCCAGCAGCTTACCTCAACACGGGAAAGAGACCCAGTACTTC. Its protein is CASSLPQHGKETQYF.

This clone was seen a handful of times. The chain has TRBV2 and TRBJ2-3; 9 bases agree with TRBD1. J was trimmed by 1 base and V by 2 bases; bases with no gene match: 1. Germline lookup yields CDR1 SNHLY and CDR2 FYNNEI. The CDR3 runs to 15 residues. This CDR3 reads CASSERTGGTDTQYF. CDR3 DNA: TGTGCCAGCAGTGAAAGGACAGGGGGCACAGATACGCAGTATTTT.

The chain recombines TRBV5-5 with TRBJ1-1; the match to TRBD1 covers 7 bases. Germline CDR1 is SGHKS and CDR2 is YYEKEE (reference sequence). The CDR3 spans 15 residues. V trimming: 0 bases; J trimming: 5 bases; junction bases outside the gene matches: 7. The CDR3 sequence is CASSLVQGLRTEAFF. CDR3 coding DNA: TGTGCCAGCAGCTTGGTACAGGGGTTGCGTACTGAAGCTTTCTTT.

By share, this clone counts as medium-sized. The chain combines TRBV6-5 with TRBJ1-1; D not resolved. Deletions cut 2 bases from V and 5 bases from J, with 9 bases between. Germline CDR1 is MNHEY and CDR2 is SVGAGI. This CDR3 is built from 13 residues. CDR3 region: CASSYNEGTEAFF. The CDR3, as DNA: TGTGCCAGCAGTTACAACGAGGGTACTGAAGCTTTCTTT.

This sequence joins TRBV4-1 and TRBJ1-2; tentative D call: TRBD1 (6 bases). With 2 bases removed from V and 7 bases from J, the gap between germline ends came to 29 bases. The CDR3 is 19 amino acids. Per the germline V gene, CDR1 is MGHRA and CDR2 is YSYEKL. CDR3 nucleotide sequence: TGCGCCAGCAGCCAACCGACACGGGACAACTCCTTCCGGGGCCTTGGCTACACCTTC. Its translation is CASSQPTRDNSFRGLGYTF.

The chain couples TRBV19 to TRBJ1-1; D possibly corresponds to TRBD1 (5 bases). This CDR3 spans 14 amino acids. V lost 1 base and J lost 1, with 7 bases in between. CDR1 and CDR2 from the germline V gene are LNHDA and SQIVND (reference sequence). Here the CDR3 reads CASSIVDRNTEAFF. CDR3 coding DNA: TGTGCCAGTAGTATAGTTGACAGGAACACTGAAGCTTTCTTT.

The chain carries TRBV7-9 and TRBJ2-7; 10 bases agree with TRBD1. This CDR3 has 15 amino acids. Germline V gene lookup returns CDR1 SEHNR and CDR2 FQNEAQ (reference sequence). V shed 5 bases, J shed 4 bases, and the junction held 8 bases outside the gene matches. The CDR3 DNA reads as TGTGCCAGCAGCCAGACAGGGGGCGGCGGGTACGAGCAGTACTTC. Its protein is CASSQTGGGGYEQYF.

V usage is TRBV28 and J usage is TRBJ1-2; TRBD1 aligns across 7 bases. The length of the CDR3 is 14 residues. The germline gives CDR1 MDHEN, CDR2 SYDVKM. J gave up 7 bases and V 6 bases, and 11 bases lay outside the gene matches. The CDR3 reads CASRPNDRVSGYTF. The CDR3 DNA reads TGTGCCAGCAGACCTAACGACAGGGTGAGTGGCTACACCTTC.

The chain joins TRBV28 to TRBJ2-3; 8 bases line up with TRBD2. V lost 7 bases, J lost 2 bases, and 11 bases stayed unmatched. CDR3 size: 16 residues. Germline V gene data show CDR1 as MDHEN and CDR2 as SYDVKM. Here the CDR3 reads CASTEMGRGDTDTQYF. The DNA of the CDR3 is TGTGCCAGCACCGAAATGGGGCGGGGGGACACAGATACGCAGTATTTT.

J is TRBJ2-5 and V is TRBV11-3; 8 positions agree with TRBD2. J gave up 6 bases and V 3 bases, and 15 bases lay outside the gene matches. The CDR3 runs to 17 residues. In germline, CDR1 is SGHNT, CDR2 YENEEA. CDR3 region: CASSFGGLREGAKTQYF. Here the CDR3 DNA reads TGTGCCAGCAGCTTCGGTGGTCTCCGGGAGGGCGCGAAGACCCAGTACTTC.

V gene TRBV6-6 combines with J gene TRBJ2-3; D possibly matches TRBD1 or TRBD2 (6 bases each). Germline CDR1 reads MNHNY; CDR2 reads SVGAGI (reference sequence). CDR3 size: 14 residues. Trimming removed 0 bases from V and 6 bases from J, with 10 bases in between. The CDR3 spells CASSYSQGRDTQYF. The CDR3 bases are TGTGCCAGCAGTTACTCCCAGGGGAGGGATACGCAGTATTTT.

The chain links TRBV5-1 to TRBJ1-5, with TRBD1 as a possible D gene (5 bases). Germline-derived CDR1 and CDR2 are SGHRS and YFSETQ. The V end was cut by 4 bases, the J end by 4 bases, with 12 bases between. The CDR3 runs to 14 residues. The DNA of the CDR3 is TGCGCCAGCAGCCCCGACAGCCCTAATCAGCCCCAGCATTTT. Its protein product is CASSPDSPNQPQHF. The full variable domain, rest sourced from reference TRBV5-1 and TRBJ1-5, is KAGVTQTPRYLIKTRGQQVTLSCSPISGHRSVSWYQQTPGQGLQFLFEYFSETQRNKGNFPGRFSGRQFSNSRSEMNVSTLELGDSALYLCASSPDSPNQPQHFGDGTRLSIL.

The chain employs TRBV5-6 and TRBJ1-6; D is uncertain. This CDR3 has 15 residues. V lost 5 bases, J lost 9 bases, and 18 bases lay in between. CDR1 SGHDT and CDR2 YYEEEE come from the germline V gene. The CDR3 here is CASRPGGTDSSPLHF. CDR3 nucleotide sequence: TGTGCCAGCAGACCCGGTGGTACGGATAGTTCACCCCTCCACTTT.

V and J are TRBV21-1 and TRBJ2-2; TRBD1 is the table's D call, not checked against the DNA. TRBV21-1 is recorded as a pseudogene. The CDR3 is made up of 17 amino acids. CDR3 coding DNA: TGTGCCAGCAGCAAGAAATGGGACAGGGGTCGTACCGGGGAGCTGTTTTTT. It encodes CASSKKWDRGRTGELFF.